These 9 T cell receptor beta chains were all obtained from the same sample, sequenced in a study of blood T cell repertoires in COVID-19. Sequencing used immunoSEQ multiplex PCR; TCRdb keeps in-frame clones, though not all of them. The sample carries 300,000 to 400,000 clones, roughly 90% recorded once. The material sequenced was peripheral blood. The receptors here all came from a woman between 70 and 85 years old with COVID-19, enrolled during active disease.

This sequence joins TRBV5-1 and TRBJ2-3; the D is unclear. There are 15 residues in the CDR3. In germline, CDR1 is SGHRS, CDR2 YFSETQ. Trimming cost V 0 bases and J 1 base, with 9 bases left between them. The CDR3 coding sequence is TGCGCCAGCAGCTTGGACTGGGCCGGCACAGATACGCAGTATTTT. This sequence encodes CASSLDWAGTDTQYF.

The chain joins TRBV20-1 to TRBJ1-4; 10 bases fit TRBD1. The CDR3 sequence is 15 residues long. Germline trimming cut 4 bases from V and 4 bases from J; bases unmatched to any gene: 6. Germline V lookup: CDR1 DFQATT, CDR2 SNEGSKA (reference sequence). The CDR3 reads CSAIDRGHDNEKLFF. The CDR3 DNA sequence: TGCAGTGCTATTGACAGGGGGCACGATAATGAAAAACTGTTTTTT.

This chain connects TRBV5-1 to TRBJ2-5, with D maybe TRBD1 (6 bases). The CDR3 length is 14 residues. CDR1 SGHRS and CDR2 YFSETQ come from the germline V gene. V lost 3 bases and J lost 4, with 13 bases in between. The CDR3 DNA follows: TGCGCCAGCAGCTCACAGGGTTCTGGAGAGACCCAGTACTTC. This gives the protein CASSSQGSGETQYF.

The chain has TRBV5-1 and TRBJ1-2; 7 bases line up with TRBD1. V gave up 3 bases and J gave up 7 bases; unmatched junction bases: 3. The CDR3 covers 12 residues. Germline CDR1 is SGHRS and CDR2 is YFSETQ. CDR3 in amino acids: CASSYGTAGYTF. CDR3 DNA sequence: TGCGCCAGCAGCTATGGGACAGCTGGCTACACCTTC.

This clone appeared once. The genes are TRBV5-8 and TRBJ2-2; weak D call: TRBD2 (6 bases). The germline V gene encodes CDR1 SGHTS and CDR2 YDEGEE. V lost 0 bases and J lost 4, with 13 bases in between. This CDR3 spans 16 amino acids. The CDR3 reads CASSLGAGIGTGELFF. Written as DNA, the CDR3 is TGTGCCAGCAGCTTGGGGGCGGGGATCGGCACCGGGGAGCTGTTTTTT.

The CDR3 reads CASSSTINQPQHF. CDR3 nucleotides: TGTGCCAGCAGTTCGACAATCAATCAGCCCCAGCATTTT. The chain carries TRBV27 and TRBJ1-5; D remains unclear. Germline CDR1 is MNHEY and CDR2 is SMNVEV (reference sequence). Trimming cost V 4 bases and J 3 bases, with 7 bases left between them. This CDR3 has 13 amino acids.

This rearrangement joins TRBV27 to TRBJ1-2; 7 bases align to TRBD1. This CDR3 region has 15 residues. V lost 5 bases, J lost 3 bases, and 9 bases stayed unmatched. From germline, CDR1 is MNHEY and CDR2 SMNVEV (reference sequence). The CDR3 DNA sequence: TGTGCCAGCAGTACCCGGGACAGCTCTTACTATGGCTACACCTTC. Protein sequence: CASSTRDSSYYGYTF.

The J gene is TRBJ2-1, the V gene TRBV2, with 7 nucleotides matching TRBD1. CDR3 size: 13 residues. J was trimmed by 7 bases and V by 11 bases; bases with no gene match: 11. Germline CDR1 reads SNHLY; CDR2 reads FYNNEI. The CDR3 sequence is CAGGQWVGNEQFF. The CDR3 bases are TGTGCCGGGGGACAGTGGGTTGGGAATGAGCAGTTCTTC. Based on the CDR3 plus reference TRBV2 and TRBJ2-1, the full variable domain is EPEVTQTPSHQVTQMGQEVILRCVPISNHLYFYWYRQILGQKVEFLVSFYNNEISEKSEIFDDQFSVERPDGSNFTLKIRSTKLEDSAMYFCAGGQWVGNEQFFGPGTRLTVL.

The CDR3 sequence: CASSLDESGINEQYF. Written as DNA, the CDR3 is TGTGCCAGCAGCTTAGATGAGTCGGGGATTAACGAGCAGTACTTC. V and J are TRBV11-1 and TRBJ2-7; a possible D gene is TRBD2 (5 bases). The V end was cut by 1 base, the J end by 5 bases, with 15 bases between. CDR1 is SGHAT and CDR2 is FQDESV in the germline V gene (reference sequence). The length of the CDR3 is 15 residues.